This TCR beta chain is drawn from a study of T cells after yellow fever vaccination. In this sample, this clonotype turned up once. This may arise from a read error, as a much more abundant clone is one base away. UMIs were added to TCR cDNA along with a universal primer site when it was made by 5'RACE template switching. TCRdb reprocessed the 5' RACE reads with MiXCR, giving one entry per CDR3 protein. The sample shows around 140,000 distinct CDR3 sequences, less than 9.5% of them seen only once. The clonotype originates from a young man who received the YFV17D yellow fever vaccine. Sequenced material: CD4+ T cells sorted from PBMCs, taken 5 days after the yellow fever booster vaccination.

CDR3 bases: TGTACCAGCAGCCCAGACGCAGATACGCAGTATTTT. Encoded protein: CTSSPDADTQYF. This chain connects TRBV9 to TRBJ2-3; D is unresolved. In germline, CDR1 is SGDLS, CDR2 YYNGEE. The CDR3 runs to 12 residues.